This T cell receptor beta chain stems from a study of shared clonotypes between healthy human individuals (dated by TCRdb to 2019 to 2021). Turning to the overall study: The cohort comprised a couple of women and a few men aged 18 to 49 years. Per donor, leukapheresis produced somewhere between about 0.94 and 8.9 billion PBMCs. For each donor, CD4 naive and CD4 memory were each run on three plates, CD8 naive on two plates, and CD8 memory on one plate. To estimate repertoire size and how much clonotypes are shared between individuals, the study performed deep sequencing of blood TCR repertoires from a few healthy adults. Libraries were prepared and TCR repertoires were sequenced by different laboratories using diverse techniques, in order to increase sequencing depth and limit assay-specific biases. What the study reported, not specific to this receptor: Sampling was restricted to blood, and TCR repertoires in tissues likely differ from the TCR repertoires found in blood. Rarefaction of sorted-subset datasets indicated incomplete sequencing despite the large sequencing depth. When a handful of donors were compared, the shared fraction of clonotypes was about 5% for naive CD4, around 4% for naive CD8, 2% to 2.5% for memory CD4, and 0.4% for memory CD8. Pairwise subsampling led to the expectation that sequencing depth would affect the degree of clonotype sharing among donors. Compared with non-shared clonotypes, clonotypes shared by all four sorted-subset donors had higher generation probabilities. Naive subsets generally had larger estimated clonotype richness than memory subsets. Because the study included only a small number of donors, the genetic and exposure-history diversity represented was limited.

The CDR3 contains 14 residues, cysteine and phenylalanine counted. Of all the DNA, just the CDR3 is kept, 42 bases in frame from base 1. From the germline V gene, CDR1 is SGHAT and CDR2 is FQNNGV. V trim: 3 bases; J trim: 5 bases; unmatched bases: 4. Notes on this clone: Its target antigen remains unknown. No much larger clone exists at a distance of one base, and base qualities are not known.

The donors were healthy, HIV-negative adults with no recently reported acute infections or vaccinations. Only Caucasian adults living in Nashville, Tennessee, USA were represented among the donors. CD4+ T cells were enriched through magnetic negative selection, after which naive cells were positively selected on CD45RA and the remaining negative fraction served as the memory subset. Blood was collected by leukapheresis, and PBMCs were isolated by Ficoll-Histopaque density gradient centrifugation and then cryopreserved in liquid nitrogen vapor phase. Analytical flow cytometry was used to check the purity and quantity of each magnetically sorted T cell population. From each sorted fraction, genomic DNA was isolated and quantified by UV absorbance on a Nanodrop 2000c. TCR CDR3 regions were amplified from genomic DNA by multiplex PCR using the deep immunoSEQ assay. For each cell subset, the extracted genomic DNA was distributed evenly across all wells of several immunoSEQ 96-well plates, and each plate served as one replicate. Each replicate PCR for sorted subsets received roughly 0.2 ug genomic DNA, equal to about 30,000 T cell genomes. Purified libraries were quantified with a Qubit 3.0 fluorometer, sized on a Bioanalyzer 2100, and re-quantified with the KAPA Library Quantification kit. Every immunoSEQ 96-well plate was sequenced on a dedicated single-read 150-cycle Illumina NextSeq 550 flow cell. Under the source paper's analysis protocol: The immunoSEQ output contained only junctional sequences without quality scores, so filtering could not match that applied to full-length reads. To assign V/J genes and CDR3, sequences were annotated against IMGT germline references using PyIR, a Python wrapper for IgBLAST v1.9. Reads with weak V/J assignments (E-value above 1e-6), missing CDR3, stop codons, out-of-frame junctions, or ambiguous translated residues were removed. V3J clonotypes were defined as sequences sharing an identical inferred V gene, J gene, and CDR3 amino acid sequence. The percentage overlap between two repertoires was calculated by dividing the number of shared unique clonotypes by the size of the smaller repertoire. Richness of each repertoire was evaluated using RTK rarefaction, the Chao1 estimator, and Recon v2.1 estimates of unobserved clonotypes. OLGA was used to compute generation probabilities for all TCRbeta clonotypes that the gDNA method yielded from a handful of donors. The table was pulled from immuneACCESS by TCRdb, which kept in-frame rearrangements only. Such tables lose some clones; where checked, under half of the loss comes from unresolved V genes, and the rest has no known cause. The V and J calls and clone size were taken over from that table, and D and trimming were inferred from the DNA. Here the sample has 850,000 to 1,200,000 clones; roughly 70% occur a single time. Over 1.3% of the sample is taken by the ten largest.

Rearrangement joined TRBV11-2 to TRBJ2-5, with 9 bases in between that match TRBD2. This sequence was found in a young man in good health. The specimen sequenced was memory CD4+ T cells sorted from blood. The cell subset or site label corresponds to: CD45RA-negative fraction. The DNA reads as follows: TGTGCCAGCAGCTTGCGGGAGGGCCGGGAGACCCAGTACTTC. It encodes CASSLREGRETQYF.